A single sample gave rise to the 15 T cell receptor beta chains below, sequenced in a study of patients and donors after allogeneic stem cell transplantation. TCRdb itself ran the RT-PCR reads through MiXCR, one entry per CDR3 protein. This sample has tens of thousands of distinct CDR3 sequences, with more than 35% found just once. Sequencing was done on a sample of blood, either unsorted or a sorted T cell fraction (not recorded which). All receptors derive from a human donor who was either an allogeneic HSCT recipient or a stem cell or donor lymphocyte infusion donor (not recorded which). It is not recorded whose cells these are; they may come from a transplant donor.

This clonotype was seen ten or more times. The chain couples TRBV4-2 to TRBJ1-5; D is unresolved. The CDR3 totals 14 residues. V lost 1 base to trimming and J lost 7 bases, with 11 bases between them. CDR1 is LGHNA, CDR2 YNFKEQ, per germline. CDR3 in DNA: TGTGCCAGCAGCCAAGTTCTGGGTAGCCAGCCCCAGCATTTT. Protein: CASSQVLGSQPQHF.

This clonotype has a handful of counts. The junction departs from the called germline gene at one end, perhaps through a read error. V gene TRBV20-1 combines with J gene TRBJ2-3; 8 positions match TRBD1. The CDR3 covers 15 residues. Germline V gene sequence: CDR1 DFQATT, CDR2 SNEGSKA (reference sequence). The CDR3 DNA sequence: TGCAGTGCCAGAGTACCGGGACAGGCCCCAGATACGCAGTATTTT. This gives the protein CSARVPGQAPDTQYF.

This clonotype occurred a few times. The chain couples TRBV5-6 to TRBJ1-1; D gene uncertain. Germline values: CDR1 SGHDT, CDR2 YYEEEE. The CDR3 is 13 amino acids. Trimming removed 4 bases at V and 0 bases at J, with 7 bases between. CDR3 in amino acids: CASSIHLNTEAFF. DNA of the CDR3: TGTGCCAGCAGCATACACTTGAACACTGAAGCTTTCTTT.

The CDR3 is CASSLTSDRDTGELFF. The DNA for the CDR3 is TGTGCCAGCAGCTTAACCTCGGACAGAGACACCGGGGAGCTGTTTTTT. The chain carries TRBV7-6 and TRBJ2-2; possibly TRBD1 for D (6 bases). CDR1 is SGHVS and CDR2 is FNYEAQ in the germline V gene. V shed 2 bases and J shed 3 bases, with 13 bases lying between them. The CDR3 loop spans 16 amino acids. The full variable domain, completed using reference TRBV7-6 and TRBJ2-2, is GAGVSQSPRYKVTKRGQDVALRCDPISGHVSLYWYRQALGQGPEFLTYFNYEAQQDKSGLPNDRFSAERPEGSISTLTIQRTEQRDSAMYRCASSLTSDRDTGELFFGEGSRLTVL.

This clonotype was detected only a few times. The J gene is TRBJ2-1, the V gene TRBV4-1; 7 bases map to TRBD1. Germline V gives CDR1 MGHRA, CDR2 YSYEKL. This CDR3 contains 15 residues. The V gene end was trimmed by 11 bases and the J gene end by 8 bases; junction bases not matched to a gene: 18. The CDR3 loop is CAPRFRTDRFHEQFF. DNA of the CDR3: TGCGCCCCCCGATTTCGGACGGACAGGTTCCATGAGCAGTTCTTC.

The sample holds many counts of this clonotype. The chain recombines TRBV24-1 with TRBJ1-4; D not certain. Germline loops: CDR1 KGHDR, CDR2 SFDVKD. V lost 0 bases to trimming and J lost 11 bases, with 3 bases between them. This CDR3 is built from 11 residues. The CDR3 DNA sequence: TGTGCCACCAGTGATTTGGAGAAACTGTTTTTT. This codes for CATSDLEKLFF.

This clonotype has just a few counts. This chain joins TRBV12-3 or TRBV12-4 and TRBJ1-6; D unresolved. The CDR3 has 15 residues. The V end was cut by 2 bases, the J end by 4 bases, with 9 bases between. The CDR3 DNA is TGTGCCAGCAGTTTAAATCGGGCGTATAATTCACCCCTCCACTTT. The encoded protein is CASSLNRAYNSPLHF.

V usage is TRBV29-1 and J usage is TRBJ1-1; D unresolved. CDR1 and CDR2 from the germline V gene are SQVTM and ANQGSEA. V was pared by 4 bases and J by 3 bases, with 6 bases between. The CDR3 totals 11 residues. The CDR3 reads CSVGGYTEAFF. In DNA, the CDR3 is TGCAGCGTTGGAGGTTACACTGAAGCTTTCTTT.

The V call is TRBV5-1, the J call TRBJ2-7; D might be TRBD1 or TRBD2, each matching 5 bases. Trimming removed 3 bases at V and 6 bases at J, with 13 bases between. Germline loops: CDR1 SGHRS, CDR2 YFSETQ. This CDR3 region has 13 residues. The CDR3 region has the DNA TGCGCCAGCAGCTCCGTTCGGGGCTTCGAGCAGTACGTC. Protein sequence: CASSSVRGFEQYV.

The V and J genes are TRBV3-1 and TRBJ2-3, with TRBD2 matching 9 bases. The trim removed 0 bases at V and 4 bases at J, leaving 5 bases unmatched. This CDR3 region has 16 residues. Germline CDR1 and CDR2: LGHDT and YNNKEL (reference sequence). CDR3 region: CASSQDMGLASDTQYF. The CDR3 DNA follows: TGTGCCAGCAGCCAAGATATGGGACTAGCCTCAGATACGCAGTATTTT.

This chain uses TRBV19 with TRBJ1-1; no reliable D call. Germline assignment: CDR1 LNHDA and CDR2 SQIVND (reference sequence). Trimming stripped 6 bases from V and 1 base from J, with 6 bases between. This CDR3 comprises 12 residues. Here the CDR3 reads CASSEGNTEAFF. The DNA of the CDR3 is TGTGCCAGTAGCGAGGGGAACACTGAAGCTTTCTTT. The variable domain in full, with the rest retrieved from reference TRBV19 and TRBJ1-1, is DGGITQSPKYLFRKEGQNVTLSCEQNLNHDAMYWYRQDPGQGLRLIYYSQIVNDFQKGDIAEGYSVSREKKESFPLTVTSAQKNPTAFYLCASSEGNTEAFFGQGTRLTVV.

This chain connects TRBV27 to TRBJ1-2; no definite D call. This CDR3 region has 14 residues. Germline V gene data show CDR1 as MNHEY and CDR2 as SMNVEV (reference sequence). The V end was cut by 4 bases, the J end by 1 base, with 10 bases between. The CDR3 bases are TGTGCCAGCAGTTCCCGTCCGGGTAACTATGGCTACACCTTC. It yields the protein CASSSRPGNYGYTF.

The gene calls are TRBV7-9 and TRBJ1-2; D ambiguous. With 7 bases removed from V and 3 bases from J, the gap between germline ends came to 12 bases. There are 13 residues in the CDR3. Germline CDR1 is SEHNR and CDR2 is FQNEAQ (reference sequence). CDR3: CASTHPQDYGYTF. Here the CDR3 DNA reads TGTGCCAGCACCCATCCCCAGGACTATGGCTACACCTTC.

This clonotype turned up a few times. The rearrangement uses TRBV12-3 or TRBV12-4 and TRBJ1-2, with D uncertain. This CDR3 spans 12 amino acids. V was pared by 6 bases and J by 2 bases, with 7 bases between. The CDR3 spells CASSIVNYGYTF. CDR3 nucleotide sequence: TGTGCCAGCAGCATAGTGAACTATGGCTACACCTTC.

This clonotype was detected only a few times. The chain joins TRBV4-1 to TRBJ2-7; D is unresolved. Between the trimmed V and J ends, which lost 2 bases and 3 bases, there was a span of 17 bases. Germline V gene data show CDR1 as MGHRA and CDR2 as YSYEKL. The CDR3 covers 16 residues. The CDR3 coding sequence is TGCGCCAGCAGCCAAATGATCCCCGGGCCCTTCTACGAGCAGTACTTC. Residues: CASSQMIPGPFYEQYF.